One and the same sample provided the 18 T cell receptor beta chains below, sequenced in a study of blood T cell repertoires in COVID-19. Clones were read by immunoSEQ multiplex PCR, and TCRdb kept only the in-frame ones, dropping some. Among tens of thousands of clones listed, 75% to 90% were seen once. Sample: peripheral blood. Source of these receptors: a woman in her fifties or sixties with active or convalescent COVID-19.

This clone was seen a handful of times. This chain uses TRBV2 with TRBJ2-5; tentative D call: TRBD2 (5 bases). The V and J ends lost 3 bases and 2 bases respectively, with 7 bases between them. The CDR3 length is 13 residues. The germline gives CDR1 SNHLY, CDR2 FYNNEI. The CDR3 DNA is TGTGCCAGCAGTGAGGACTTGCAAGAGACCCAGTACTTC. Translated, it gives CASSEDLQETQYF.

This chain connects TRBV9 to TRBJ2-2; 8 nucleotides agree with TRBD2. The CDR3 runs 14 residues. V was pared by 7 bases and J by 2 bases, with 4 bases of the junction left unmatched. Germline V lookup: CDR1 SGDLS, CDR2 YYNGEE. The CDR3 DNA reads TGTGCCAGCCAACTAGCGGATAACACCGGGGAGCTGTTTTTT. Translating it yields CASQLADNTGELFF.

The chain carries TRBV7-2 and TRBJ2-5, with 7 positions matching TRBD2. Trimming cost V 6 bases and J 3 bases; bases outside gene matches: 4. Germline V gene sequence: CDR1 SGHTA, CDR2 FQGNSA. The CDR3 has 13 amino acids. The CDR3 DNA follows: TGTGCCAGCAGAAGCGGGGTAGAAGAGACCCAGTACTTC. Translating it yields CASRSGVEETQYF.

The chain uses TRBV7-3 and TRBJ2-5; no definite D call. This CDR3 region has 13 residues. V lost 2 bases and J lost 5, with 9 bases in between. Germline V lookup: CDR1 SGHTA, CDR2 FQGTGA. The CDR3, as DNA: TGTGCCAGCAGCTTAGGTCCTCGGGAGACCCAGTACTTC. It is translated as CASSLGPRETQYF.

Note on this clone: At the DNA level, this CDR3 is encoded by other sequences in the same sample as well. This chain links TRBV11-1 with TRBJ1-2; D is unresolved. Trimming removed 5 bases at V and 0 bases at J, with 10 bases between. Per the germline V gene, CDR1 is SGHAT and CDR2 is FQDESV (reference sequence). The CDR3 runs 14 residues. This chain's CDR3 is CASSLTGANYGYTF. The CDR3, as DNA: TGTGCCAGCAGCCTGACGGGAGCTAACTATGGCTACACCTTC.

This clone was found once. The V and J genes are TRBV19 and TRBJ2-5; TRBD2 might be the D (5 bases). The length of the CDR3 is 15 residues. Germline CDR1 reads LNHDA; CDR2 reads SQIVND (reference sequence). Trimming cost V 0 bases and J 4 bases, with 12 bases left between them. The CDR3 spells CASSIEAAGGETQYF. The CDR3 DNA reads TGTGCCAGTAGTATAGAAGCGGCAGGCGGAGAGACCCAGTACTTC.

The J gene is TRBJ1-2, the V gene TRBV7-3, with D possibly being TRBD1 (5 bases). Germline values: CDR1 SGHTA, CDR2 FQGTGA. This CDR3 spans 14 amino acids. V shed 7 bases and J shed 4 bases, with 16 bases lying between them. CDR3 coding DNA: TGTGCCAGCACCCAGGATGGGGGGACCTATGGCTACACCTTC. Translated: CASTQDGGTYGYTF. The full variable domain, in which reference TRBV7-3 and TRBJ1-2 provide the parts outside the CDR3, is GAGVSQTPSNKVTEKGKYVELRCDPISGHTALYWYRQSLGQGPEFLIYFQGTGAADDSGLPNDRFFAVRPEGSVSTLKIQRTERGDSAVYLCASTQDGGTYGYTFGSGTRLTVV.

V gene TRBV7-8 combines with J gene TRBJ2-1; no clear D gene. The V gene lost 8 bases and the J gene lost 1 base, with 18 bases spanning the gap. Germline loops: CDR1 SGHVS, CDR2 FQNEAQ. The CDR3 is 16 residues long. The CDR3 reads CASFPRSRLSYNEQFF. The CDR3 coding sequence is TGTGCCAGCTTTCCGCGGTCTAGGCTTTCCTACAATGAGCAGTTCTTC.

The rearrangement links TRBV4-1 to TRBJ2-3; possible D gene TRBD2, 6 bases. The V end lost 4 bases, the J end lost 5 bases, and 19 bases lay between the germline ends. The germline V gene has CDR1 MGHRA and CDR2 YSYEKL. The CDR3 is made up of 16 amino acids. The CDR3 coding sequence is TGCGCCAGCAGCCGCCCCCCCGGCGGGGTGGGAGATACGCAGTATTTT. Translation gives CASSRPPGGVGDTQYF.

The CDR3 nucleotides are TGTGCCAGCAGTTTGGACAGGGCGTTGTCCGGGGAGCTGTTTTTT. It is translated as CASSLDRALSGELFF. This rearrangement joins TRBV27 to TRBJ2-2, with 8 bases aligning to TRBD1. V shed 3 bases and J 6 bases; nucleotides not matched to a gene: 6. CDR1 MNHEY and CDR2 SMNVEV come from the germline V gene (reference sequence). The CDR3 is 15 residues long.

V usage is TRBV14 and J usage is TRBJ1-2; 9 nucleotides agree with TRBD1. CDR3 length: 18 amino acids. Germline V gene data show CDR1 as SGHDN and CDR2 as FVKESK. The trim removed 0 bases at V and 2 bases at J, leaving 10 bases unmatched. This CDR3 reads CASSQDRGTGHLNYGYTF. The CDR3 region has the DNA TGTGCCAGCAGCCAAGATCGAGGGACAGGGCATTTAAACTATGGCTACACCTTC.

The gene calls are TRBV6-1 and TRBJ1-2; tentatively, D is TRBD1 (6 bases). Per the germline V gene, CDR1 is MNHNS and CDR2 is SASEGT. Trimming took off 3 bases at V and 3 bases at J, with 14 bases between the two ends. The CDR3 contains 15 residues. CDR3 bases: TGTGCCAGCAGTGATCTGGCGAACAGGGACTATGGCTACACCTTC. Protein product: CASSDLANRDYGYTF.

The chain combines TRBV14 with TRBJ2-1; D call uncertain. The ends were cut back, 5 bases at V and 0 bases at J, with 14 bases in the middle. Germline lookup yields CDR1 SGHDN and CDR2 FVKESK. The CDR3 extends over 16 amino acids. CDR3: CASSKAVGSSYNEQFF. CDR3 DNA sequence: TGTGCCAGCAGCAAAGCTGTGGGCAGCTCCTACAATGAGCAGTTCTTC.

The rearrangement links TRBV19 to TRBJ1-2; the D gene is possibly TRBD1 (6 bases). The V gene's germline CDR1 is LNHDA and CDR2 SQIVND (reference sequence). V gave up 4 bases and J gave up 7 bases, with 16 bases separating them. The CDR3 extends over 14 amino acids. The CDR3 nucleotides are TGTGCCAGTAGTAGGCCTTCAGGGGCCGGTGGCTACACCTTC. It encodes CASSRPSGAGGYTF.

This clone was recorded only once. This chain connects TRBV11-2 to TRBJ2-5, with 11 bases matching TRBD1. Trimming cost V 0 bases and J 5 bases; bases outside gene matches: 14. Per the germline V gene, CDR1 is SGHAT and CDR2 is FQNNGV. This CDR3 has 19 amino acids. The CDR3 DNA follows: TGTGCCAGCAGCTTAGACCTTTTAAGGACAGGGGGCTCTCTGGAGACCCAGTACTTC. This gives the protein CASSLDLLRTGGSLETQYF.

The chain joins TRBV9 to TRBJ2-5; no definite D call. Germline CDR1 reads SGDLS; CDR2 reads YYNGEE. The CDR3 contains 13 residues. The V end was cut by 0 bases, the J end by 5 bases, with 8 bases between. The CDR3 protein is CASSVGPPETQYF. The CDR3 DNA follows: TGTGCCAGCAGCGTAGGGCCTCCGGAGACCCAGTACTTC.

This chain links TRBV18 with TRBJ1-1; D gene uncertain. This CDR3 region has 14 residues. V was clipped by 3 bases and J by 0 bases, with 8 bases between them. Germline V CDR1 and CDR2: KGHSH, LQKENI. The CDR3 region is CASSPGRLNTEAFF. CDR3 nucleotides: TGTGCCAGCTCACCGGGGAGGCTGAACACTGAAGCTTTCTTT.

The chain recombines TRBV2 with TRBJ2-5; TRBD2 agrees at 7 bases. V lost 3 bases to trimming and J lost 2 bases; unmatched junction nucleotides: 6. Germline V gene lookup returns CDR1 SNHLY and CDR2 FYNNEI. The CDR3 spans 15 residues. In DNA form, the CDR3 reads TGTGCCAGCAGTGACAGCGGGGCCCCTCAAGAGACCCAGTACTTC. This sequence encodes CASSDSGAPQETQYF.